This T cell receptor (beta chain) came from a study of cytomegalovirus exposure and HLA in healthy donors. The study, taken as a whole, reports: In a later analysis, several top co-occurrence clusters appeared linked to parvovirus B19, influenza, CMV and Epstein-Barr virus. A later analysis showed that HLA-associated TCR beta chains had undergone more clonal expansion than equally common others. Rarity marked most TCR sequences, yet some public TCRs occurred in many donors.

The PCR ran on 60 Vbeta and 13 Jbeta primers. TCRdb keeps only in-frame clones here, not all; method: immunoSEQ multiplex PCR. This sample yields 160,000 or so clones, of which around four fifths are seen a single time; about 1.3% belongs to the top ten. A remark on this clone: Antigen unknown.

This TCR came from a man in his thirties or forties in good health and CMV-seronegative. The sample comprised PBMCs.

The CDR3 loop is CASSLDSLPYEQYF. CDR3 in DNA: TGTGCCAGCAGCTTAGACAGCCTCCCCTACGAGCAGTACTTC. The chain uses TRBV7-9 and TRBJ2-7; D call uncertain. V was pared by 1 base and J by 2 bases, with 9 bases between. The CDR3 length is 14 residues. CDR1 and CDR2 (germline): SEHNR, FQNEAQ (reference sequence).